Listed below are T cell receptor beta chains from one sample, sequenced in a study of shared clonotypes between healthy human individuals. Profiled with immunoSEQ multiplex PCR; TCRdb holds only in-frame clones, not every one. This table holds about 1 million clones, about 80% found once. What was sequenced was memory CD4+ T cells sorted from blood. All receptors derive from a man between 18 and 29 years old in good health. CDR3s include the opening cysteine and the closing phenylalanine or tryptophan. Each record gives: CDR3 protein, CDR3 DNA, J gene, clone size, V gene, D gene. D genes are given only for firm matches. Expanded clones are given a class, and other clones once, few, many or no size at all.

CDR3: CASSPNPGCLGETQYF
DNA: TGTGCCAGCAGCCCAAACCCCGGATGTCTGGGAGAGACCCAGTACTTC
J: TRBJ2-5
size: few
V: TRBV9
D: NA

CDR3: CASSLGTVATNEKLFF
DNA: TGTGCCAGCAGCTTAGGCACCGTGGCAACTAATGAAAAACTGTTTTTT
J: TRBJ1-4
size: NA
V: TRBV11-2
D: NA

CDR3: CASSLGSGRKTDTQYF
DNA: TGTGCCAGCAGCCTAGGTAGCGGGAGGAAGACAGATACGCAGTATTTT
J: TRBJ2-3
size: NA
V: TRBV11-2
D: TRBD2

CDR3: CASSLFQGAFEQYF
DNA: TGCGCCAGCAGCTTGTTCCAGGGGGCATTCGAGCAGTACTTC
J: TRBJ2-7
size: NA
V: TRBV5-1
D: TRBD1

CDR3: CASSHGEGRRQETQYF
DNA: TGTGCCAGCAGCCACGGTGAAGGGAGACGCCAAGAGACCCAGTACTTC
J: TRBJ2-5
size: NA
V: TRBV7-8
D: NA

CDR3: CASRQQDTSYNEQFF
DNA: TGTGCCAGCAGACAACAGGACACTTCCTACAATGAGCAGTTCTTC
J: TRBJ2-1
size: NA
V: TRBV7-6
D: NA

CDR3: CASSLEVSAEAFF
DNA: TGTGCCAGCAGCTTAGAGGTGTCCGCTGAAGCTTTCTTT
J: TRBJ1-1
size: NA
V: TRBV7-2
D: NA

CDR3: CSVAGYYEQYF
DNA: TGCAGCGTTGCAGGGTACTACGAGCAGTACTTC
J: TRBJ2-7
size: NA
V: TRBV29-1
D: NA

CDR3: CASSRGAAGDIQYF
DNA: TGTGCCAGCAGCAGGGGGGCGGCCGGGGACATTCAGTACTTC
J: TRBJ2-4
size: NA
V: TRBV11-2
D: NA

CDR3: CASSLGQGQGNEQFF
DNA: TGCGCCAGCAGCTTGGGTCAGGGGCAAGGCAATGAGCAGTTCTTC
J: TRBJ2-1
size: NA
V: TRBV5-1
D: NA

CDR3: CASSLALSGNNEQFF
DNA: TGTGCCAGCAGCTTGGCTCTTAGCGGGAACAATGAGCAGTTCTTC
J: TRBJ2-1
size: NA
V: TRBV5-8
D: TRBD2

CDR3: CAIRGQGTSGNTIYF
DNA: TGTGCCATCAGGGGACAGGGAACATCTGGAAACACCATATATTTT
J: TRBJ1-3
size: NA
V: TRBV10-3
D: TRBD1

CDR3: CASSLAGRGAYEQYF
DNA: TGCGCCAGCAGCTTGGCGGGGAGGGGCGCCTACGAGCAGTACTTC
J: TRBJ2-7
size: NA
V: TRBV5-1
D: TRBD2

CDR3: CASSVPTGLVGYTF
DNA: TGTGCCAGCAGTGTACCGACAGGGTTGGTAGGCTACACCTTC
J: TRBJ1-2
size: NA
V: TRBV6-1
D: TRBD1

CDR3: CSTSSGVADTQYF
DNA: TGCAGCACCTCTAGCGGGGTAGCAGATACGCAGTATTTT
J: TRBJ2-3
size: NA
V: TRBV29-1
D: TRBD2

CDR3: CASSNDRGLWETQYF
DNA: TGTGCCAGCAGTAATGACAGGGGGCTTTGGGAGACCCAGTACTTC
J: TRBJ2-5
size: NA
V: TRBV2
D: TRBD1

CDR3: CATSYHRGPGELFF
DNA: TGTGCCACCAGCTACCACAGGGGACCCGGGGAGCTGTTTTTT
J: TRBJ2-2
size: NA
V: TRBV15
D: TRBD1

CDR3: CASSRTWGSTDTQYF
DNA: TGTGCCAGCAGCCGTACGTGGGGGAGCACAGATACGCAGTATTTT
J: TRBJ2-3
size: NA
V: TRBV14
D: NA

CDR3: CASSRSLQETQYF
DNA: TGTGCCAGCAGCCGCTCCCTTCAAGAGACCCAGTACTTC
J: TRBJ2-5
size: NA
V: TRBV11-3
D: NA

CDR3: CASSVQGSEQYF
DNA: TGTGCCAGTAGTGTACAGGGTTCCGAGCAGTACTTC
J: TRBJ2-7
size: NA
V: TRBV19
D: NA

CDR3: CSVVTGINYGYTF
DNA: TGCAGCGTGGTGACAGGAATTAACTATGGCTACACCTTC
J: TRBJ1-2
size: few
V: TRBV29-1
D: NA

CDR3: CASSTGRGGSTEAFF
DNA: TGTGCCAGCAGCACAGGGAGGGGGGGTTCCACTGAAGCTTTCTTT
J: TRBJ1-1
size: NA
V: TRBV7-6
D: NA

CDR3: CASSPQSSGGGLDF
DNA: TGTGCCAGCAGTCCACAGTCTAGCGGGGGTGGGTTGGACTTC
J: TRBJ2-7
size: few
V: TRBV28
D: TRBD2

CDR3: CASSLNVGTQETQYF
DNA: TGTGCCAGCTCGCTTAACGTCGGGACGCAAGAGACCCAGTACTTC
J: TRBJ2-5
size: NA
V: TRBV18
D: NA

CDR3: CASTGQDSNQPQHF
DNA: TGTGCCAGCACCGGACAAGATAGCAATCAGCCCCAGCATTTT
J: TRBJ1-5
size: few
V: TRBV6-1
D: NA

CDR3: CASKQRYGYTF
DNA: TGCGCCAGCAAACAACGGTATGGCTACACCTTC
J: TRBJ1-2
size: NA
V: TRBV23-1
D: NA

CDR3: CAISESSPQTQYF
DNA: TGTGCCATCAGTGAGTCGTCCCCCCAGACCCAGTACTTC
J: TRBJ2-5
size: once
V: TRBV10-3
D: NA

CDR3: CASSSRQGLCGYTF
DNA: TGTGCCAGCAGCTCCCGACAGGGGCTATGTGGCTACACCTTC
J: TRBJ1-2
size: NA
V: TRBV5-7
D: TRBD1

CDR3: CASSLASGQPQHF
DNA: TGTGCCAGCAGCTTAGCGTCCGGTCAGCCCCAGCATTTT
J: TRBJ1-5
size: NA
V: TRBV7-2
D: NA

CDR3: CASSLSRQLEAFF
DNA: TGTGCCAGCAGCTTGAGTCGACAGCTTGAAGCTTTCTTT
J: TRBJ1-1
size: NA
V: TRBV7-2
D: NA

CDR3: CASQPASDTQYF
DNA: TGTGCCAGCCAACCCGCCTCAGATACGCAGTATTTT
J: TRBJ2-3
size: NA
V: TRBV6-1
D: NA

CDR3: CASSQTSTPYNEQFF
DNA: TGCGCCAGCAGCCAAACTAGCACACCTTACAATGAGCAGTTCTTC
J: TRBJ2-1
size: NA
V: TRBV5-1
D: NA

CDR3: CASTPIAGGDSEQYF
DNA: TGCGCCAGCACCCCGATAGCGGGAGGGGACAGCGAGCAGTACTTC
J: TRBJ2-7
size: NA
V: TRBV5-1
D: TRBD2

CDR3: CASARTGLNSPLHF
DNA: TGTGCCAGCGCTAGGACAGGGCTCAATTCACCCCTCCACTTT
J: TRBJ1-6
size: NA
V: TRBV9
D: TRBD1

CDR3: CASSQEPGQLNYGYTF
DNA: TGCGCCAGCAGCCAAGAACCGGGACAGCTCAACTATGGCTACACCTTC
J: TRBJ1-2
size: NA
V: TRBV4-1
D: TRBD1

CDR3: CASSLGQGRRLTEAFF
DNA: TGTGCCAGCAGCTTGGGACAGGGCAGGCGGTTGACTGAAGCTTTCTTT
J: TRBJ1-1
size: NA
V: TRBV7-2
D: TRBD1

CDR3: CASSQDGQTINYGYTF
DNA: TGCGCCAGCAGCCAAGATGGCCAGACCATTAACTATGGCTACACCTTC
J: TRBJ1-2
size: NA
V: TRBV4-1
D: NA

CDR3: CSVEVDGNSYEQYF
DNA: TGCAGCGTTGAAGTTGATGGGAACTCCTACGAGCAGTACTTC
J: TRBJ2-7
size: NA
V: TRBV29-1
D: NA

CDR3: CASSAVVQGTDTQYF
DNA: TGTGCCAGCAGCGCCGTGGTACAGGGGACAGATACGCAGTATTTT
J: TRBJ2-3
size: NA
V: TRBV9
D: TRBD1

CDR3: CASSLGLYGSSYNEQFF
DNA: TGTGCCAGCAGCTTGGGGCTATACGGGAGCTCCTACAATGAGCAGTTCTTC
J: TRBJ2-1
size: NA
V: TRBV5-4
D: NA

CDR3: CASSLAFNEQFF
DNA: TGTGCCAGCAGCTTGGCGTTCAATGAGCAGTTCTTC
J: TRBJ2-1
size: NA
V: TRBV7-2
D: NA

CDR3: CAARGTAGITDTQYF
DNA: TGTGCCGCACGCGGTACAGCGGGAATCACAGATACGCAGTATTTT
J: TRBJ2-3
size: NA
V: TRBV6-5
D: TRBD2

CDR3: CATSRQGSNQPQHF
DNA: TGTGCCACCAGCAGACAAGGGAGCAATCAGCCCCAGCATTTT
J: TRBJ1-5
size: NA
V: TRBV15
D: NA

CDR3: CASSLAEAGGPYEQYF
DNA: TGTGCCAGCAGCTTGGCGGAAGCGGGAGGCCCTTACGAGCAGTACTTC
J: TRBJ2-7
size: NA
V: TRBV5-4
D: TRBD2

CDR3: CASSSPRGNTGELFF
DNA: TGTGCCAGCAGCTCGCCTAGGGGGAACACCGGGGAGCTGTTTTTT
J: TRBJ2-2
size: NA
V: TRBV7-2
D: NA

CDR3: CASSYRAQSSGNTIYF
DNA: TGTGCCAGCAGCTACAGGGCCCAAAGCTCTGGAAACACCATATATTTT
J: TRBJ1-3
size: NA
V: TRBV5-6
D: NA

CDR3: CASSLPRDRSETQYF
DNA: TGTGCCAGCAGCTTGCCGCGGGATAGATCGGAGACCCAGTACTTC
J: TRBJ2-5
size: NA
V: TRBV5-5
D: NA

CDR3: CASSPIKTSGSYEQYF
DNA: TGCGCCAGCAGCCCAATAAAGACTAGCGGTTCCTACGAGCAGTACTTC
J: TRBJ2-7
size: NA
V: TRBV4-1
D: TRBD2

CDR3: CASSLMTGGSYNSPLHF
DNA: TGTGCCAGTAGTCTAATGACAGGGGGCTCCTATAATTCACCCCTCCACTTT
J: TRBJ1-6
size: few
V: TRBV19
D: TRBD1

CDR3: CASSFMDRGGFYNEQFF
DNA: TGTGCCAGCAGTTTTATGGACAGGGGAGGTTTTTACAATGAGCAGTTCTTC
J: TRBJ2-1
size: NA
V: TRBV27
D: TRBD1

CDR3: CASSFTGGSGANVLTF
DNA: TGTGCCAGCAGCTTTACAGGGGGCTCCGGGGCCAACGTCCTGACTTTC
J: TRBJ2-6
size: once
V: TRBV5-4
D: TRBD1

CDR3: CSVDLGLSTDTQYF
DNA: TGCAGCGTTGACTTGGGACTTAGCACAGATACGCAGTATTTT
J: TRBJ2-3
size: NA
V: TRBV29-1
D: NA

CDR3: CAISGGAGEGYEQYF
DNA: TGTGCCATCAGTGGGGGGGCGGGAGAAGGTTACGAGCAGTACTTC
J: TRBJ2-7
size: NA
V: TRBV10-3
D: NA

CDR3: CASSIFYPSGSGGNEQFF
DNA: TGTGCCAGCAGCATCTTCTATCCTAGCGGGAGTGGGGGCAATGAGCAGTTCTTC
J: TRBJ2-1
size: once
V: TRBV7-2
D: TRBD2

CDR3: CASSLAAQGAYEQYF
DNA: TGTGCCAGCAGCCTAGCGGCACAGGGGGCCTACGAGCAGTACTTC
J: TRBJ2-7
size: NA
V: TRBV6-1
D: NA

CDR3: CAISPTSGGYNEQFF
DNA: TGTGCCATCTCACCGACCTCGGGGGGCTACAATGAGCAGTTCTTC
J: TRBJ2-1
size: NA
V: TRBV6-1
D: TRBD2

CDR3: CASRSRQGAAGANVLTF
DNA: TGTGCAAGTCGCTCTCGACAGGGGGCGGCTGGGGCCAACGTCCTGACTTTC
J: TRBJ2-6
size: NA
V: TRBV12-2
D: NA